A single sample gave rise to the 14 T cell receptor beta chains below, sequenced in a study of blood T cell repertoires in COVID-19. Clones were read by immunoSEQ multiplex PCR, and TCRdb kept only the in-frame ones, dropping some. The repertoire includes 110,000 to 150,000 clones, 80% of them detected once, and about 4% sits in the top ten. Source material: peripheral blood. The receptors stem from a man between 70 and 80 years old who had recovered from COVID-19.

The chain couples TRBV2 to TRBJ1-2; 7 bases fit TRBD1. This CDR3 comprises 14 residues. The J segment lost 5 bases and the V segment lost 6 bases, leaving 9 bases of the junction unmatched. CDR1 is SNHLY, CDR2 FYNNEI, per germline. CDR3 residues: CASRRQGELYGYTF. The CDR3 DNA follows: TGTGCCAGCAGGCGGCAGGGGGAGCTTTATGGCTACACCTTC.

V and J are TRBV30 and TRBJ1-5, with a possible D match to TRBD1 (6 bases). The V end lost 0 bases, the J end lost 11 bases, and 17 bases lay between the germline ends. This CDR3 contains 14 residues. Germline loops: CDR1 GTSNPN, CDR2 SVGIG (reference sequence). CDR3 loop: CAWSVGDTLGTQHF. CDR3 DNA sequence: TGTGCCTGGAGTGTAGGGGACACCCTCGGGACCCAGCATTTT.

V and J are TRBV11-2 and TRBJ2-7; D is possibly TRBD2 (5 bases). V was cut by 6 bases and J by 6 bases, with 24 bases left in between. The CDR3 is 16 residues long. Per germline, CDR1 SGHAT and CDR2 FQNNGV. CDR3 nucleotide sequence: TGTGCCAGCAGTCGACTAATTGGTAGTTGGGTTGCCGAGCAGTACTTC. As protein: CASSRLIGSWVAEQYF. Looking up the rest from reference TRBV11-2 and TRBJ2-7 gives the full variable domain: EAGVAQSPRYKIIEKRQSVAFWCNPISGHATLYWYQQILGQGPKLLIQFQNNGVVDDSQLPKDRFSAERLKGVDSTLKIQPAKLEDSAVYLCASSRLIGSWVAEQYFGPGTRLTVT.

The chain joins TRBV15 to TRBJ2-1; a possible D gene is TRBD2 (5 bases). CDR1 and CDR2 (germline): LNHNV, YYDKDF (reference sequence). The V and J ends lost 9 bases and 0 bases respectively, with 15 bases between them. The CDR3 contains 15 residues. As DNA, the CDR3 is TGTGCCACTTGTAATCCGGGGAGCTCCTACAATGAGCAGTTCTTC. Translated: CATCNPGSSYNEQFF.

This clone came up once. The CDR3 is CASSFGWDRAVETQYF. The CDR3, as DNA: TGTGCCAGCAGCTTCGGCTGGGACAGGGCGGTGGAGACCCAGTACTTC. The chain recombines TRBV7-6 with TRBJ2-5; 9 positions match TRBD1. Germline V CDR1 and CDR2: SGHVS, FNYEAQ. The CDR3 sequence is 16 residues long. Trimming at V came to 3 bases and at J to 5 bases, leaving 10 bases not matched to a gene.

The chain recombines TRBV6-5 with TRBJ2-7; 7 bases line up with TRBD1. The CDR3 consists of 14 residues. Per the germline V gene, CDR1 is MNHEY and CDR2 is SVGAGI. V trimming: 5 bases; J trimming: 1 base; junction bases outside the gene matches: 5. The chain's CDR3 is CASSSRQGSYEQYF. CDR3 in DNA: TGTGCCAGCAGTAGCCGACAGGGATCCTACGAGCAGTACTTC.

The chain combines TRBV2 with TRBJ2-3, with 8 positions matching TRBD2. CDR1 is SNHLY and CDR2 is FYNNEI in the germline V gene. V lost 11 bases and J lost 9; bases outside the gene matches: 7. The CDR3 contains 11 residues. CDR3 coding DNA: TGTGCCGGTTCCCGGGGGGGCACGCAGTATTTT. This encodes CAGSRGGTQYF.

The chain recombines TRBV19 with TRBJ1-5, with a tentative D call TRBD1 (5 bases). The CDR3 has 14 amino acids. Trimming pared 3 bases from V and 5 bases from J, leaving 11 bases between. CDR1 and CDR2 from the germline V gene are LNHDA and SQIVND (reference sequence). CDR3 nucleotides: TGTGCCAGTAGTATGGAGACAGCCGATCAGCCCCAGCATTTT. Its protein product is CASSMETADQPQHF. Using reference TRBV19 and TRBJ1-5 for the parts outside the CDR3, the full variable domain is DGGITQSPKYLFRKEGQNVTLSCEQNLNHDAMYWYRQDPGQGLRLIYYSQIVNDFQKGDIAEGYSVSREKKESFPLTVTSAQKNPTAFYLCASSMETADQPQHFGDGTRLSIL.

Here the CDR3 DNA reads TGTGCCAGCAGTGGGGGACATTGGGAGACCCAGTACTTC. It yields the protein CASSGGHWETQYF. The chain employs TRBV28 and TRBJ2-5, with D perhaps matching TRBD1 (6 bases). V lost 5 bases and J 5 bases, leaving 12 bases between the germline ends. CDR3 length: 13 residues. From germline, CDR1 is MDHEN and CDR2 SYDVKM.

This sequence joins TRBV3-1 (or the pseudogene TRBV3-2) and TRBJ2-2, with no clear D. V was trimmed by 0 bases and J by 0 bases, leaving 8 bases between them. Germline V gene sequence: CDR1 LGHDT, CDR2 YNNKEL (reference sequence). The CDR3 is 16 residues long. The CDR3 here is CASSQDTQANTGELFF. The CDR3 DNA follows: TGTGCCAGCAGCCAAGACACGCAGGCGAACACCGGGGAGCTGTTTTTT.

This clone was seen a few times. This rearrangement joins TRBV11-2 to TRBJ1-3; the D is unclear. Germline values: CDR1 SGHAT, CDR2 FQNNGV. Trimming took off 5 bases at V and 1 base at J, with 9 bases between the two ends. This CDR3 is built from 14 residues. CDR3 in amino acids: CASSPAISGNTIYF. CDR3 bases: TGTGCCAGCAGCCCCGCGATATCTGGAAACACCATATATTTT.

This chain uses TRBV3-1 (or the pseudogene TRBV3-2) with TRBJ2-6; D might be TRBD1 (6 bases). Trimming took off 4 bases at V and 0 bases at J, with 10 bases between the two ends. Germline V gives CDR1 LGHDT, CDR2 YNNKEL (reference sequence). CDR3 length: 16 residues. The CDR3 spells CASSLRTVSGANVLTF. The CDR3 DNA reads TGTGCCAGCAGCCTTCGGACAGTCTCTGGGGCCAACGTCCTGACTTTC.

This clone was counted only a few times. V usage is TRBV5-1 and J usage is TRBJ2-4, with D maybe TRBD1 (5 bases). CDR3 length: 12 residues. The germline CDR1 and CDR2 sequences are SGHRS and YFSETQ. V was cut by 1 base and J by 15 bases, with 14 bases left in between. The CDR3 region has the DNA TGCGCCAGCAGCTTGTCTGGCAGGGATAGGTACTTC. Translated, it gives CASSLSGRDRYF. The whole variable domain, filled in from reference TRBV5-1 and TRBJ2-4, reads KAGVTQTPRYLIKTRGQQVTLSCSPISGHRSVSWYQQTPGQGLQFLFEYFSETQRNKGNFPGRFSGRQFSNSRSEMNVSTLELGDSALYLCASSLSGRDRYFGAGTRLSVL.

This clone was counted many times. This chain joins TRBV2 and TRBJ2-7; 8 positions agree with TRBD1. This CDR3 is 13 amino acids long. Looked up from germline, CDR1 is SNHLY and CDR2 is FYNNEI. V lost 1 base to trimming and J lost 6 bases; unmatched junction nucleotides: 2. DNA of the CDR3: TGTGCCAGCAGTGAAGGGACAGGGCTCGAGCAGTACTTC. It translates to CASSEGTGLEQYF.